This TCR beta chain came from a study of T cell responses to AZD1222 COVID-19 vaccine. Regarding the study as a whole: Spike-specific TCR repertoires showed rising breadth and depth after two AZD1222 doses. Spike-wide coverage was observed for vaccine-associated CD4 TCRs, with dominant responses at 160-218 and 743-854. Clonal diversity may have been underestimated, and the donors were mostly white British, with more females than males.

The CDR3 has 15 residues. CDR1 LGHDT and CDR2 YNNKEL come from the germline V gene (reference sequence). The junction had 10 bases not matched to a gene; V was cut back by 6 bases and J by 8 bases. Sequencing used immunoSEQ multiplex PCR; TCRdb keeps in-frame clones, though not all of them. This table has roughly 110,000 clones, about 90% appearing once. As to this clone: Its antigen is still unknown.

The sequence was collected from an adult in good health. The chain couples TRBV3-1 (or the pseudogene TRBV3-2) to TRBJ2-1; TRBD2 agrees at 10 bases. The sequenced sample was peripheral blood, obtained on day 0 of AZD1222 vaccination. CDR3 DNA sequence: TGTGCCAGCAGTCCTCAGGAGCGGGAGGGCCATGAGCAGTTCTTC. Protein product: CASSPQEREGHEQFF.